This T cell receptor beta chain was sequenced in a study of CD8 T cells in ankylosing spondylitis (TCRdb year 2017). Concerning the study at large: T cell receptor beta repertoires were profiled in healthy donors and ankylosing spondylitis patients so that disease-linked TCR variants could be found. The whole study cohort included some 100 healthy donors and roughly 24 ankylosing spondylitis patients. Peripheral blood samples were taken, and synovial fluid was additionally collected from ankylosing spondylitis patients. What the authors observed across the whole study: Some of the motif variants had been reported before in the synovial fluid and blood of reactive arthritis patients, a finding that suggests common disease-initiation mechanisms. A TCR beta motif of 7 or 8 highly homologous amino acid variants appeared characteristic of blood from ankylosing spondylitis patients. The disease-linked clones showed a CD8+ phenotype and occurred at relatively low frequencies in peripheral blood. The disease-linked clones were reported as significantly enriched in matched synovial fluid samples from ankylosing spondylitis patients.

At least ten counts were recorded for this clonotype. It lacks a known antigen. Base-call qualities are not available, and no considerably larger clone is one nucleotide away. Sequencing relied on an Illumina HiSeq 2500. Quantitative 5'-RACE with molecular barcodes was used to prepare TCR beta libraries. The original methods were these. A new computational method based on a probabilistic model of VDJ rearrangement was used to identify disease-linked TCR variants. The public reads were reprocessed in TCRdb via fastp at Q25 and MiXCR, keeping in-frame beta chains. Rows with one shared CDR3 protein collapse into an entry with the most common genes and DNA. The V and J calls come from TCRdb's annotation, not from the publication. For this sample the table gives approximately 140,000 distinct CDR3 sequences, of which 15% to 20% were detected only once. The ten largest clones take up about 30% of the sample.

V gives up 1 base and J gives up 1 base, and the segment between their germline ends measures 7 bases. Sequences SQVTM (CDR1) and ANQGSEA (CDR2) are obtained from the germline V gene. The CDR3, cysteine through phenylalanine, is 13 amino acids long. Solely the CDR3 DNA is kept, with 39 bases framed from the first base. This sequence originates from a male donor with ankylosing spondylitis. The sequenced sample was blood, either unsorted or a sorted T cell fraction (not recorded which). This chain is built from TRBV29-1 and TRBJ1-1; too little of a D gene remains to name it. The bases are TGCAGCGTTGAAGGAGGAGCGAACACTGAAGCTTTCTTT. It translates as CSVEGGANTEAFF.